This T cell receptor beta chain was profiled in a study of blood T cell repertoires in COVID-19. Only in-frame clones appear in the TCRdb table, and some are missing; sequencing was by immunoSEQ multiplex PCR. The sample has roughly 200,000 clones; 85% to 90% are singletons. What was sequenced was PBMCs or T cells enriched from blood (not recorded which). This clonotype was sampled from a man aged 25-45 years who had recovered from COVID-19.

The CDR3 bases are TGTGCCACCAGTGATTTGGCAGGGGGGACTTACGAGCAGTACTTC. Its translation is CATSDLAGGTYEQYF. J is TRBJ2-7 and V is TRBV24-1, with D possibly being TRBD1 (7 bases). The CDR3 has 15 residues. The ends were cut back, 0 bases at V and 4 bases at J, with 12 bases in the middle. The germline CDR1 and CDR2 sequences are KGHDR and SFDVKD.